This is a list of T cell receptor beta chains from one sample in a study of blood T cell repertoires in COVID-19. Here immunoSEQ multiplex PCR was the method, and the copy in TCRdb shows in-frame clones only, minus some. The sample includes around 260,000 clones, approximately 86% of them seen just once. Sequenced input: peripheral blood. These receptors originate from a man aged 25 to 40 with active or convalescent COVID-19. CDR3s include the opening cysteine and the closing phenylalanine or tryptophan. The D gene is left open where the match is weak. A row's size may be missing; if present it is once, few, many or a size class.

CDR3aa: CASSLTPGSYEQYF; CDR3nt: TGTGCCAGCAGCTTAACGCCCGGTTCCTACGAGCAGTACTTC; d_gene: .; abundance: .; j_gene: TRBJ2-7; v_gene: TRBV11-2
CDR3aa: CASSSRLAGGRETQYF; CDR3nt: TGTGCCAGCAGCTCGCGACTAGCGGGGGGTAGAGAGACCCAGTACTTC; d_gene: TRBD2; abundance: .; j_gene: TRBJ2-5; v_gene: TRBV13
CDR3aa: CASSLVAGGGQETQYF; CDR3nt: TGCGCCAGCAGCTTGGTGGCGGGCGGGGGTCAAGAGACCCAGTACTTC; d_gene: TRBD2; abundance: .; j_gene: TRBJ2-5; v_gene: TRBV5-1
CDR3aa: CASSLTGTVGYEQFF; CDR3nt: TGTGCCAGCAGCTTAACCGGGACAGTCGGGTATGAGCAGTTCTTC; d_gene: TRBD1; abundance: .; j_gene: TRBJ2-1; v_gene: TRBV9
CDR3aa: CASAGQALSNNSPLHF; CDR3nt: TGTGCCAGTGCAGGACAGGCATTGTCAAATAATTCACCCCTCCACTTT; d_gene: TRBD1; abundance: .; j_gene: TRBJ1-6; v_gene: TRBV19
CDR3aa: CASSQSYRVHGYTF; CDR3nt: TGTGCCAGCAGCCAAAGTTATCGGGTCCATGGCTACACCTTC; d_gene: .; abundance: .; j_gene: TRBJ1-2; v_gene: TRBV16
CDR3aa: CATSSDETGTGVNTEAFF; CDR3nt: TGTGCCACCAGCAGTGATGAAACCGGGACAGGGGTGAACACTGAAGCTTTCTTT; d_gene: TRBD1; abundance: .; j_gene: TRBJ1-1; v_gene: TRBV15
CDR3aa: CASSLASVTGELFF; CDR3nt: TGTGCCAGCAGCTTAGCGTCGGTCACCGGGGAGCTGTTTTTT; d_gene: .; abundance: once; j_gene: TRBJ2-2; v_gene: TRBV3-1/TRBV3-2
CDR3aa: CASSPRLAGREQYF; CDR3nt: TGTGCCAGCAGCCCCCGACTAGCGGGGCGGGAGCAGTACTTC; d_gene: TRBD2; abundance: .; j_gene: TRBJ2-7; v_gene: TRBV3-1/TRBV3-2
CDR3aa: CASKGTVNTEAFF; CDR3nt: TGCGCCAGCAAGGGGACAGTGAACACTGAAGCTTTCTTT; d_gene: TRBD1; abundance: .; j_gene: TRBJ1-1; v_gene: TRBV5-1
CDR3aa: CASSTTATPATNEKLFF; CDR3nt: TGTGCCAGCAGTACGACAGCAACCCCAGCAACTAATGAAAAACTGTTTTTT; d_gene: .; abundance: .; j_gene: TRBJ1-4; v_gene: TRBV28
CDR3aa: CAISGDRGESTEAFF; CDR3nt: TGTGCCATCAGTGGGGACAGGGGCGAGAGTACTGAAGCTTTCTTT; d_gene: TRBD1; abundance: .; j_gene: TRBJ1-1; v_gene: TRBV10-3
CDR3aa: CASSQAGTGYGGNTIYF; CDR3nt: TGCGCCAGCAGCCAAGCAGGGACAGGGTATGGAGGAAACACCATATATTTT; d_gene: TRBD1; abundance: .; j_gene: TRBJ1-3; v_gene: TRBV4-1
CDR3aa: CASSLAQRGAGTGELFF; CDR3nt: TGTGCCAGCAGCTTAGCGCAGCGGGGGGCGGGCACCGGGGAGCTGTTTTTT; d_gene: TRBD2; abundance: .; j_gene: TRBJ2-2; v_gene: TRBV7-2
CDR3aa: CASSLGRGQETQYF; CDR3nt: TGCGCCAGCAGCTTGGGTAGGGGCCAAGAGACCCAGTACTTC; d_gene: .; abundance: .; j_gene: TRBJ2-5; v_gene: TRBV5-1
CDR3aa: CASRPGTGGFSPLHF; CDR3nt: TGTGCCAGCAGACCCGGGACAGGGGGCTTTTCACCCCTCCACTTT; d_gene: TRBD1; abundance: .; j_gene: TRBJ1-6; v_gene: TRBV5-8
CDR3aa: CASSPPSGRGGSETQYF; CDR3nt: TGTGCCAGCAGCCCCCCATCTGGGCGGGGGGGATCGGAGACCCAGTACTTC; d_gene: TRBD2; abundance: .; j_gene: TRBJ2-5; v_gene: TRBV4-2
CDR3aa: CATSDRGGASNEQFF; CDR3nt: TGTGCCACCAGTGATCGCGGGGGGGCCAGTAATGAGCAGTTCTTC; d_gene: TRBD2; abundance: once; j_gene: TRBJ2-1; v_gene: TRBV24-1
CDR3aa: CATPVEDRDGYTF; CDR3nt: TGTGCCACCCCTGTCGAGGACAGGGATGGCTACACCTTC; d_gene: TRBD1; abundance: .; j_gene: TRBJ1-2; v_gene: TRBV10-3
CDR3aa: CASSKTRDRRGEQFF; CDR3nt: TGTGCCAGCAGCAAGACCCGGGACAGACGTGGTGAGCAGTTCTTC; d_gene: .; abundance: .; j_gene: TRBJ2-1; v_gene: TRBV21-1
CDR3aa: CASGGGENTEAFF; CDR3nt: TGTGCCTCGGGGGGGGGAGAGAACACTGAAGCTTTCTTT; d_gene: .; abundance: once; j_gene: TRBJ1-1; v_gene: TRBV10-3
CDR3aa: CASSFTGEVTEAFF; CDR3nt: TGTGCCAGCAGCTTTACAGGGGAGGTCACTGAAGCTTTCTTT; d_gene: TRBD1; abundance: .; j_gene: TRBJ1-1; v_gene: TRBV11-2
CDR3aa: CASSYSTGRVSDTQYF; CDR3nt: TGTGCCAGCAGTTACTCGACGGGCAGGGTCTCAGATACGCAGTATTTT; d_gene: .; abundance: .; j_gene: TRBJ2-3; v_gene: TRBV6-5